This T cell receptor beta chain was obtained from a study of identical twins. Regarding the study as a whole: The study found that models underestimated out-of-frame TCR alpha sharing in monozygotic twins.

In this sample, this clonotype turned up a few times. The target antigen is unknown. A single record per CDR3 protein comes from TCRdb applying MiXCR to the 5' RACE reads. The repertoire consists of 1.5 million or so distinct CDR3 sequences, with about 30% occurring once and the leading ten covering under 0.35%. Germline values: CDR1 MNHNS, CDR2 SASEGT. There are 15 residues in the CDR3. V shed 4 bases and J shed 0 bases, with 10 bases lying between them. Sequencing used cord blood. This chain links TRBV6-1 with TRBJ1-5, with a possible D match to TRBD1 (6 bases). This receptor was obtained from a newborn girl in good health. The chain's CDR3 is CASSARTVSNQPQHF. DNA of the CDR3: TGTGCCAGCAGTGCCAGGACAGTTAGCAATCAGCCCCAGCATTTT.